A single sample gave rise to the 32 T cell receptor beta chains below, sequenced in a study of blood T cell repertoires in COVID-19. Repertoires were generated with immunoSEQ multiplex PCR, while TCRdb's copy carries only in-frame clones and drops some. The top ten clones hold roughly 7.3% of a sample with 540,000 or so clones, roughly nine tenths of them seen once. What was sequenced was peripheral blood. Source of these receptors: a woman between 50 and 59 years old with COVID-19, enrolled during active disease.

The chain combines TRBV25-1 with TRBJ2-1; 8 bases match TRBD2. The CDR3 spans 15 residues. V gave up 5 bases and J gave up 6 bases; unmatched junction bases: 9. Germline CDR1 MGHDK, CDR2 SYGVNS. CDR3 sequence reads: CASSSETSAFNEQFF. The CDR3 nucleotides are TGTGCCAGCAGTTCGGAGACTAGCGCCTTCAATGAGCAGTTCTTC.

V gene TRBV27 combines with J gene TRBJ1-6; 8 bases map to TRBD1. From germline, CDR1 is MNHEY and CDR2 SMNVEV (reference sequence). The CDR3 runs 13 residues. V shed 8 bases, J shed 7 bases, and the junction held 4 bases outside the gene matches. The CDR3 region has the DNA TGTGCCAGCGGTCAGGGGGCGAATTCACCCCTCCACTTT. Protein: CASGQGANSPLHF.

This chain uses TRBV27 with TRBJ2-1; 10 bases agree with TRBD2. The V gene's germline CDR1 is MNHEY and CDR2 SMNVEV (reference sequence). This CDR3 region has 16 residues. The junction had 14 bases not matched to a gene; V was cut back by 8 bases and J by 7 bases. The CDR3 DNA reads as TGTGCCAGCCGCGCCAGGCCGGTAGCGGGGGGAAATGAGCAGTTCTTC. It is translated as CASRARPVAGGNEQFF.

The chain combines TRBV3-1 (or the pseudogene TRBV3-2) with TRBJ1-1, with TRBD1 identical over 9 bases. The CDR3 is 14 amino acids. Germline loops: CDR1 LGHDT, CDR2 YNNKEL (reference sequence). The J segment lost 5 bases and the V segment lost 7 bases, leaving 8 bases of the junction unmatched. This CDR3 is CASNSGTGRTEAFF. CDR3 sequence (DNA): TGTGCCAGCAACTCCGGGACAGGGCGGACTGAAGCTTTCTTT.

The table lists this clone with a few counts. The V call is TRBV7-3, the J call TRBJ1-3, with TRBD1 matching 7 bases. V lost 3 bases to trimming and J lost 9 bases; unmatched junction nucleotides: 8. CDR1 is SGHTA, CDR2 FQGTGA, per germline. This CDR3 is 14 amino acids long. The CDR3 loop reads CASSLDRLGSTIYF. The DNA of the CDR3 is TGTGCCAGCAGCTTGGACAGGTTGGGTAGCACCATATATTTT.

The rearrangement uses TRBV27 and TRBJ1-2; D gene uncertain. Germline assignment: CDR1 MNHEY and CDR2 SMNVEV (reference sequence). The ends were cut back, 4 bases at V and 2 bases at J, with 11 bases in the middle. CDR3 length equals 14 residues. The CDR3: CASSSHPKNYGYTF. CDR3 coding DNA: TGTGCCAGCAGTTCCCACCCTAAGAACTATGGCTACACCTTC.

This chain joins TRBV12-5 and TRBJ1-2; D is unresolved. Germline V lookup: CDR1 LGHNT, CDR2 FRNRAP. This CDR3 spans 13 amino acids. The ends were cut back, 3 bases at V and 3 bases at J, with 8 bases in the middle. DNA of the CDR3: TGTGCTAGTGGTTTCGAAGCGCACTATGGCTACACCTTC. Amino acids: CASGFEAHYGYTF.

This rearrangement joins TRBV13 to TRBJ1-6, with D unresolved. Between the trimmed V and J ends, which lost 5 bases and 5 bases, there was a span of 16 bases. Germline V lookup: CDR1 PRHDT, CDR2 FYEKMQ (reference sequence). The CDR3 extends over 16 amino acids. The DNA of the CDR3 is TGTGCCAGCAGCCCTCGGGGTTGGAGAGATAATTCACCCCTCCACTTT. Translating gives CASSPRGWRDNSPLHF. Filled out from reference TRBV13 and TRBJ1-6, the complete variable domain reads AAGVIQSPRHLIKEKRETATLKCYPIPRHDTVYWYQQGPGQDPQFLISFYEKMQSDKGSIPDRFSAQQFSDYHSELNMSSLELGDSALYFCASSPRGWRDNSPLHFGNGTRLTVT.

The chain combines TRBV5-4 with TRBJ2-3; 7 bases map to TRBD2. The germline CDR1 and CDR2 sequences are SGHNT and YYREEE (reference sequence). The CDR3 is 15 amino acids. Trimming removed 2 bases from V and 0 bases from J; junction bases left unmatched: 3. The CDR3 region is CASSLSGVSTDTQYF. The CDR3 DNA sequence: TGTGCCAGCAGCTTAAGCGGGGTTAGCACAGATACGCAGTATTTT.

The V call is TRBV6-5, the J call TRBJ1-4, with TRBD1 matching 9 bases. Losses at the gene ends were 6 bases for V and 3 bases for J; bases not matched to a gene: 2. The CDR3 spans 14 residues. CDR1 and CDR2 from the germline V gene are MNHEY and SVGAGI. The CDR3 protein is CASRQGAPNEKLFF. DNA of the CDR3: TGTGCCAGCAGACAGGGGGCCCCTAATGAAAAACTGTTTTTT.

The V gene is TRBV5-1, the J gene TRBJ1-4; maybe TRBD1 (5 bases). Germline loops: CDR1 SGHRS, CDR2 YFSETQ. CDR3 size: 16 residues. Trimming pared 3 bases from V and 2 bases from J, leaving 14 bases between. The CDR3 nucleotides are TGCGCCAGCAGCTCCCAGGGCCGGTCGACTAATGAAAAACTGTTTTTT. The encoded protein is CASSSQGRSTNEKLFF.

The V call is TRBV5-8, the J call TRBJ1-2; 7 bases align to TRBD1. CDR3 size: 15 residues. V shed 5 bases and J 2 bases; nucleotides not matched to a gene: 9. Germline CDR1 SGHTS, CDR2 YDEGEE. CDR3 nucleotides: TGTGCCAGCAGTTTCCCGGACAGGCCGAACTATGGCTACACCTTC. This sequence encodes CASSFPDRPNYGYTF.

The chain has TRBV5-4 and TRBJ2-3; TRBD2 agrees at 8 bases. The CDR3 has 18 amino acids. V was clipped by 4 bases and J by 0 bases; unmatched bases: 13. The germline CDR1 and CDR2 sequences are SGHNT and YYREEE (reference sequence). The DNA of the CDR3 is TGTGCCAGCAGCACCCGCGGGGGGCCATATTTAAGCACAGATACGCAGTATTTT. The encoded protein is CASSTRGGPYLSTDTQYF. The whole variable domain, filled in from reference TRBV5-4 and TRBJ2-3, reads ETGVTQSPTHLIKTRGQQVTLRCSSQSGHNTVSWYQQALGQGPQFIFQYYREEENGRGNFPPRFSGLQFPNYSSELNVNALELDDSALYLCASSTRGGPYLSTDTQYFGPGTRLTVL.

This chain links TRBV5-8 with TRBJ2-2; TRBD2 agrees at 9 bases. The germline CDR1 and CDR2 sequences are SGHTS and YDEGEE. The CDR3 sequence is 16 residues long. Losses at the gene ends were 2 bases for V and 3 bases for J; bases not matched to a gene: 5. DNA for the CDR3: TGTGCCAGCAGCTTAGGACTAGCGACGGACACCGGGGAGCTGTTTTTT. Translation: CASSLGLATDTGELFF.

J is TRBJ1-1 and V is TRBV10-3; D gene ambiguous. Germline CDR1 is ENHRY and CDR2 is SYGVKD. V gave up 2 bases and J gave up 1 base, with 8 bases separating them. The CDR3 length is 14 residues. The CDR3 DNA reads TGTGCCATCAGTGAGCCCTCCGGGAACACTGAAGCTTTCTTT. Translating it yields CAISEPSGNTEAFF.

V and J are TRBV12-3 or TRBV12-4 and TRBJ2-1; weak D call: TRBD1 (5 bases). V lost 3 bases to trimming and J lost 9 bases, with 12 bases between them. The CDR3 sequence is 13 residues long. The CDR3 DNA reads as TGTGCCAGCAGTTTGGGGCAGGGTGGTGAGCAGTTCTTC. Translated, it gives CASSLGQGGEQFF.

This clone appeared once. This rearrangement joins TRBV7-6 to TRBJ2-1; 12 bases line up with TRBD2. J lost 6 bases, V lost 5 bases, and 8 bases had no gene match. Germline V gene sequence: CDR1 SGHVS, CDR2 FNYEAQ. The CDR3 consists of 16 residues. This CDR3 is CASSRRTSGALNEQFF. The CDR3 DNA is TGTGCCAGCAGCCGACGGACTAGCGGGGCCCTCAATGAGCAGTTCTTC.

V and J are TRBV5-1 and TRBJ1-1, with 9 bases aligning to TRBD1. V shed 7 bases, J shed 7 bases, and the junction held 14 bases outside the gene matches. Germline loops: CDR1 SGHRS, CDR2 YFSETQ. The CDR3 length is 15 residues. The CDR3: CASHPGTGLLNEAFF. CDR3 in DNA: TGCGCCAGCCACCCGGGGACAGGGCTTTTAAATGAAGCTTTCTTT.

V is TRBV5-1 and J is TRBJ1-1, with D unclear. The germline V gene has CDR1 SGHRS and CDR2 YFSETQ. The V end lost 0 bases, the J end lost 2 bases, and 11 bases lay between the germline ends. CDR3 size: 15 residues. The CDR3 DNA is TGCGCCAGCAGCTTGGGGCCTACAGTTAACACTGAAGCTTTCTTT. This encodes CASSLGPTVNTEAFF.

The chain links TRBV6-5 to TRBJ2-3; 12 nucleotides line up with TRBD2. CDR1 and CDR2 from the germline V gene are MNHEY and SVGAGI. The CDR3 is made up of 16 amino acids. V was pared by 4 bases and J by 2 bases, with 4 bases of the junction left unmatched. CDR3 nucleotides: TGTGCCAGCAGTTCCCTAGCGGGGGGGCTCACAGATACGCAGTATTTT. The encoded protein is CASSSLAGGLTDTQYF.

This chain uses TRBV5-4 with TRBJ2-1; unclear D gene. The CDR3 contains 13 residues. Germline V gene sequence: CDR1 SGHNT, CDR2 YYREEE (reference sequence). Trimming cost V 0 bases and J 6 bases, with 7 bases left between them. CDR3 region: CASSLGGFNEQFF. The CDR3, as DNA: TGTGCCAGCAGCTTGGGAGGCTTCAATGAGCAGTTCTTC.

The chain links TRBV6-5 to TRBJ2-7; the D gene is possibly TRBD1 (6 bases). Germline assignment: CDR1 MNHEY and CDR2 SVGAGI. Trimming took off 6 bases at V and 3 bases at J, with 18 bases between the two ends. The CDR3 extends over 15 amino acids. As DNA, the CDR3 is TGTGCCAGCAGCCGTGGACAGCGTTTCAACTACGAGCAGTACTTC. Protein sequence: CASSRGQRFNYEQYF.

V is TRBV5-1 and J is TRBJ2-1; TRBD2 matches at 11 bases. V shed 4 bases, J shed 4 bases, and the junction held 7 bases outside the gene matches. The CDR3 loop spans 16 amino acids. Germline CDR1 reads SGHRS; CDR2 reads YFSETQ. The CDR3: CASSATLAGGYNEQFF. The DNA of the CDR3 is TGCGCCAGCAGCGCAACCCTAGCGGGGGGTTACAATGAGCAGTTCTTC.

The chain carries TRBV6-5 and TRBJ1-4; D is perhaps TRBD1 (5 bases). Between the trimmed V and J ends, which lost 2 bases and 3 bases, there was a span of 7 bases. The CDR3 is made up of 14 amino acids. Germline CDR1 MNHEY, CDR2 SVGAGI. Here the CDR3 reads CASSYRGSNEKLFF. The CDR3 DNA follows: TGTGCCAGCAGTTACAGGGGCTCTAATGAAAAACTGTTTTTT.

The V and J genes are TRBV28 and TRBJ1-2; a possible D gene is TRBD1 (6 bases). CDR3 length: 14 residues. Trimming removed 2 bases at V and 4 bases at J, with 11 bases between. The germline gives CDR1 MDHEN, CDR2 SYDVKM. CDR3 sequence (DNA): TGTGCCAGCAGTTTAACGGGGGGCGTCTATGGCTACACCTTC. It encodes CASSLTGGVYGYTF.

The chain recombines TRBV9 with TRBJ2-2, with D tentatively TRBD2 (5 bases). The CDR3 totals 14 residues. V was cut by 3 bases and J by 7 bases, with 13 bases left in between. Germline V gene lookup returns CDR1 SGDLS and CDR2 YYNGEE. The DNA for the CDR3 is TGTGCCAGCAGCGCCGCTGGGGAGTTCGGGGAGCTGTTTTTT. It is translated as CASSAAGEFGELFF.

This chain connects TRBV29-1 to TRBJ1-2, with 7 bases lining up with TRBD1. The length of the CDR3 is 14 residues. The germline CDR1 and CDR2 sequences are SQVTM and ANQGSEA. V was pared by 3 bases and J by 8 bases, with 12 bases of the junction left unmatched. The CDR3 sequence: CSVDLAGGSWGYTF. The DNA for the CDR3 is TGCAGCGTTGACTTGGCAGGGGGATCGTGGGGCTACACCTTC.

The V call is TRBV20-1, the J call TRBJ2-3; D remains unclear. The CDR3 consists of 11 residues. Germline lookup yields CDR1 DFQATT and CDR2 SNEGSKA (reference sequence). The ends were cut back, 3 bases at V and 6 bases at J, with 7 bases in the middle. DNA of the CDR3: TGCAGTGCTAGTAGCCGGGATACGCAGTATTTT. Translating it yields CSASSRDTQYF.

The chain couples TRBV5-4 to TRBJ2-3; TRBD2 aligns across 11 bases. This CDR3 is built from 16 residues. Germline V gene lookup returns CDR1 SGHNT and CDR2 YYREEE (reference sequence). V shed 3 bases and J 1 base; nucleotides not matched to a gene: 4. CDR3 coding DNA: TGTGCCAGCAGCTGGGGGGGACTAGCGGGCACAGATACGCAGTATTTT. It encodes CASSWGGLAGTDTQYF.

The CDR3, as DNA: TGTGCCAGCAGCTTGTTACTCTCGGTAGCAGGGGGAAATGGCTACACCTTC. It is translated as CASSLLLSVAGGNGYTF. The chain couples TRBV5-4 to TRBJ1-2, with 7 bases identical to TRBD1. V was pared by 1 base and J by 6 bases, with 15 bases of the junction left unmatched. Germline CDR1 and CDR2: SGHNT and YYREEE (reference sequence). There are 17 residues in the CDR3.

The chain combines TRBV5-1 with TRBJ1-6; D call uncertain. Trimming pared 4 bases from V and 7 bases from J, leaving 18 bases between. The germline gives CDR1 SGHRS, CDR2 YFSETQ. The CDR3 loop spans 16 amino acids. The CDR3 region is CASSPTPGEGNSPLHF. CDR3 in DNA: TGCGCCAGCAGCCCGACCCCCGGGGAAGGAAATTCACCCCTCCACTTT.

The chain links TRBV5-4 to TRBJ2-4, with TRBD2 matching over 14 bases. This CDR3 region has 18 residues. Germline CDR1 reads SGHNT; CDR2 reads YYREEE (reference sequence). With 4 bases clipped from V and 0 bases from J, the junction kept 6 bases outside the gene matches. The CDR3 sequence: CASSRGTSGGLAKNIQYF. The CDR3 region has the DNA TGTGCCAGCAGCAGGGGGACTAGCGGGGGTTTAGCCAAAAACATTCAGTACTTC.